This T cell receptor (beta chain) was captured by sequencing in a study of blood T cell repertoires in COVID-19. Overall study: COVID-19 samples collected from the United States, Italy and Spain covered acute and convalescent phases.

Data came from immunoSEQ multiplex PCR; TCRdb stores just in-frame clones and leaves some out. This sample has about 260,000 clones; more than 75% occur once, and the top ten carry 2% to 3%. V dropped 2 bases and J dropped 1 base, with 6 bases sitting between them. This CDR3 region has 14 residues. Germline V CDR1 and CDR2: SGHNT, YYREEE (reference sequence). The TCR comes from a woman aged 50 to 60 with acute or convalescent COVID-19. Sequencing was carried out using peripheral blood. The chain is built from TRBV5-4 and TRBJ2-2; no firm D call. This chain's CDR3 is CASSLSGNTGELFF. DNA for the CDR3: TGTGCCAGCAGCTTATCAGGGAACACCGGGGAGCTGTTTTTT.